The source of this T cell receptor (beta chain) is a study of radiation and T cells in renal cell carcinoma. Study details: Nephrectomy followed 15 Gy stereotactic body radiation by 4 weeks. Study conclusions and caveats: Top tumor clonotypes rose in blood 2 weeks post-radiation, then contracted.

Described time point: baseline pretreatment blood. Treatment: 15 Gy SBRT to primary tumor, nephrectomy 4 weeks later. After SBRT, blood was collected at 2 and 4 weeks, plus baseline. The patient's renal cell carcinoma had clear cell pathology. Comment on this clone: Antigen unknown.

Germline values: CDR1 GTSNPN, CDR2 SVGIG (reference sequence). Trimming stripped 1 base from V and 5 bases from J, with 5 bases between. The CDR3 extends over 11 amino acids. Produced via immunoSEQ multiplex PCR; TCRdb's table is partial and in-frame only. The sample includes 40,000 to 50,000 clones, roughly 80% of them seen just once. This sample comprised blood, obtained from a patient whose treatment included radiotherapy and nephrectomy. This TCR came from a woman aged 70-85 years with renal cell carcinoma. The V call is TRBV30, the J call TRBJ1-2; D is undetermined. CDR3 sequence (DNA): TGTGCCTGGAGTGACCCATATGGCTACACCTTC. Protein: CAWSDPYGYTF.